This T cell receptor (beta chain) was identified during a study of human T cells and chemical hapten exposure. TCRdb re-analysed the RACE reads in MiXCR, keeping a single row per CDR3 protein. The profile shows approximately 80,000 distinct CDR3 sequences, about 9.4% of them singletons. The CDR3 extends over 12 amino acids. Germline assignment: CDR1 LGHDT and CDR2 YNNKEL (reference sequence). Time point specified: patch test 2, 6 weeks after DPC sensitization. Treatment reported: therapeutic diphenylcyclopropenone sensitization with weekly scalp DPC. In regard to this clonotype: An end of the junction differs from the germline gene, which may be a read error.

The starting material was whole blood, obtained in connection with sensitization to the hapten diphenylcyclopropenone (DPC). The chain couples TRBV3-1 to TRBJ2-2; D unresolved. The receptor's source is a woman between 50 and 59 years old with alopecia areata. Some clones in this sample may be carry-over from other donors' samples. The CDR3 DNA is TGTGCCAGCAGCCAGTACACCGAGGAGCTGTTTTTT. This sequence encodes CASSQYTEELFF. Based on the CDR3 plus reference TRBV3-1 and TRBJ2-2, the full variable domain is DTAVSQTPKYLVTQMGNDKSIKCEQNLGHDTMYWYKQDSKKFLKIMFSYNNKELIINETVPNRFSPKSPDKAHLNLHINSLELGDSAVYFCASSQYTEELFFGEGSRLTVL.